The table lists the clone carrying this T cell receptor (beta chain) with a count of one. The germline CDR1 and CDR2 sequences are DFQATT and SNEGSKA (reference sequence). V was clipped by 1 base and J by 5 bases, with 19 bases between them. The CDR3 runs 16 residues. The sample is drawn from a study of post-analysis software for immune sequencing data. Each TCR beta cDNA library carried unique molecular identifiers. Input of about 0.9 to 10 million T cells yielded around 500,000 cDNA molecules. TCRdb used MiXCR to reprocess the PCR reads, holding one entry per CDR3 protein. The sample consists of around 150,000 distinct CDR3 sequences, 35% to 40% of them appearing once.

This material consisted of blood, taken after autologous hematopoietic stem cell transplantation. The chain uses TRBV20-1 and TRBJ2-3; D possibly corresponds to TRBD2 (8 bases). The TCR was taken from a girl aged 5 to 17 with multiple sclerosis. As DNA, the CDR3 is TGCAGTGCTAGAGGGGGGACAGCGGGAGTCCAAGATACGCAGTATTTT. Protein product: CSARGGTAGVQDTQYF.